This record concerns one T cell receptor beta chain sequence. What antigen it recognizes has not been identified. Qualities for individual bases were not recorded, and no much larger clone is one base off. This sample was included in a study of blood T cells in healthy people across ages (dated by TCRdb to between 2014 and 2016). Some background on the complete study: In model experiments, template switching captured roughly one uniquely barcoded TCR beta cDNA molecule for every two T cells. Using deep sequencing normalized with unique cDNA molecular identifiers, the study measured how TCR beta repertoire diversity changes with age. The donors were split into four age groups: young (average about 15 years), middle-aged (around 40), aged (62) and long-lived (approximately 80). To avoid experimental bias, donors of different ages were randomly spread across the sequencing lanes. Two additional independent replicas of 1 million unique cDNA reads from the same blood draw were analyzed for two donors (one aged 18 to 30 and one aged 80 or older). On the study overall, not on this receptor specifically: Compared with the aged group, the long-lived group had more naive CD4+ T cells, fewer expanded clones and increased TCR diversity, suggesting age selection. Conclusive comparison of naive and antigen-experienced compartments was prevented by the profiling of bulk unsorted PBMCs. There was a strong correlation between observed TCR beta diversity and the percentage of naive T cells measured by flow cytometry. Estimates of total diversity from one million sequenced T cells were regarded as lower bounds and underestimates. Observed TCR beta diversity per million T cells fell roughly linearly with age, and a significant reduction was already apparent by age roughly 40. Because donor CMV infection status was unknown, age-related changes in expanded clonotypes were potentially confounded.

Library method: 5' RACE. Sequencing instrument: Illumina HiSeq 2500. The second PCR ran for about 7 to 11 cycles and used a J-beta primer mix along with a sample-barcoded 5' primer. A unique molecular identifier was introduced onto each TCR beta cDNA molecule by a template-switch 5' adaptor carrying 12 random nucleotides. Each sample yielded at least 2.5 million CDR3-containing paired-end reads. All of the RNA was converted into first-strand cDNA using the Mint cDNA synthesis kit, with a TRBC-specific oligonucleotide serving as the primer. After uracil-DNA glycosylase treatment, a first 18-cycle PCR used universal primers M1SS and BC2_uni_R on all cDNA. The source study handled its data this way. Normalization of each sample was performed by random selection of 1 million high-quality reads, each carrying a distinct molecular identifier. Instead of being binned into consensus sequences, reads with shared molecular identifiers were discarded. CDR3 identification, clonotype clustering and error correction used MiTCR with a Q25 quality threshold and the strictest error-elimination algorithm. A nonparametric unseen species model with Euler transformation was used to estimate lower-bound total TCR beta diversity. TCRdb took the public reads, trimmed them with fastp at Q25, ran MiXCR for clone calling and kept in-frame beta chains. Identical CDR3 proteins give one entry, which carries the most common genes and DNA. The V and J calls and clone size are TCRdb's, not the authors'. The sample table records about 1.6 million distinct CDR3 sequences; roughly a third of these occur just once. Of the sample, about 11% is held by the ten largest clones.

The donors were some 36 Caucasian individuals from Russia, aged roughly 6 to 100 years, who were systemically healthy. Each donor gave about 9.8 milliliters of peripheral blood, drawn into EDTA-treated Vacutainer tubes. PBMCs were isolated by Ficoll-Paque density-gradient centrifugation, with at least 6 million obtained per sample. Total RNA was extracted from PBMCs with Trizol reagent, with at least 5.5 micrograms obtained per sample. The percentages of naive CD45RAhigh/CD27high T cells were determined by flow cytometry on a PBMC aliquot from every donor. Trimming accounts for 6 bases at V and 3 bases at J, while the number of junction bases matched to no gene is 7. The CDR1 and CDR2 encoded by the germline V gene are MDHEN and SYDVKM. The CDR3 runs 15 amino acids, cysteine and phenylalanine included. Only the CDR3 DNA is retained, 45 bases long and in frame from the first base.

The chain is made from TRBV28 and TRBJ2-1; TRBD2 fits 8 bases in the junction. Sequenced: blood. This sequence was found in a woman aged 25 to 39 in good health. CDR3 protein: CASSGSGIGYNEQFF. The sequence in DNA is TGTGCCAGCAGCGGTAGCGGGATCGGCTACAATGAGCAGTTCTTC.